A selection of T cell receptor beta chains follows, all from one sample in a study of Graves' ophthalmopathy and Graves' hyperthyroidism. Via MiXCR, TCRdb re-called the multiplex PCR reads, giving one row per CDR3 protein. Among some 39,000 distinct CDR3 sequences listed, approximately 53% were seen once. The material sequenced was peripheral blood. The receptor set was obtained from an adult woman with stable Graves' hyperthyroidism. The CDR3 runs from the conserved cysteine through the conserved F or W. A D gene is named only where the DNA matches it firmly. Some rows mark clone size as missing; the rest say once, few, many or name a class of expanded clone.

17	TRBD2	TRBV24-1	.	TRBJ2-5	TGTGCCACCAGTGATACGACTAGCGGGAGACCCCAAGAGACCCAGTACTTC	CATSDTTSGRPQETQYF
13	.	TRBV5-1	medium-sized	TRBJ1-2	TGCGCCAGCAGCTTGAGTAGGGGGAACGGCTACACCTTC	CASSLSRGNGYTF
11	.	TRBV29-1	.	TRBJ2-5	TGCAGCGTCTGGGGGTGGGAGACCCAGTACTTC	CSVWGWETQYF
11	.	TRBV5-1	.	TRBJ2-6	TGCGCCAGCAGGCTGAGAATCACTGAAGCTTTC	CASRLRITEAF
14	.	TRBV2	.	TRBJ1-2	TGTGCCAGCAGTCAGGGCGAGGTCAGCTATGGCTACACCTTC	CASSQGEVSYGYTF
13	TRBD1	TRBV6-2/TRBV6-3	.	TRBJ2-7	TGTGCCAGCAAACCCGGGACAGGGTATGAGCAGTACTTC	CASKPGTGYEQYF
15	.	TRBV7-7	many	TRBJ2-2	TGTGCTAGCAGCCCACCGGGACACCCCACCGGGGAGCTGTTTTTT	CASSPPGHPTGELFF
13	.	TRBV29-1	many	TRBJ2-2	TGCAGCGTTTTCGGCGCGAACACCGGGGAGCTGTTTTTT	CSVFGANTGELFF
13	TRBD1	TRBV5-8	many	TRBJ1-1	TGTGCCAGCAGCTTCGACAGGGCGCGTGAAGCTTTCTTT	CASSFDRAREAFF
14	.	TRBV20-1	.	TRBJ2-7	TGCAGTGCTAGAGCTTCCGGGGGTCCCTACGAGCAGTACTTC	CSARASGGPYEQYF
11	.	TRBV7-6	once	TRBJ2-5	TGTGTGACGACTTTACAAGAGACCCAGTACTTC	CVTTLQETQYF
13	.	TRBV19	many	TRBJ2-1	TGTGCCAGTAGTATGGGACTCTTCCGGGAGCAGTTCTTC	CASSMGLFREQFF
16	TRBD1	TRBV7-6	few	TRBJ1-2	TGTGCCAGCAGCTTAGCCACAGGGGGCGCCGTCTATGGCTACACCTTC	CASSLATGGAVYGYTF
13	.	TRBV5-1	.	TRBJ1-1	TGCGCCAGCAGTACCGACCAGAACACTGAAGCTTTCTTT	CASSTDQNTEAFF
17	TRBD1	TRBV20-1	many	TRBJ1-4	TGCAGTGCTAGTGACCGGGACAGGGGGCGGCGGGGAGAAAAACTGTTTTTT	CSASDRDRGRRGEKLFF
13	.	TRBV12-3/TRBV12-4	once	TRBJ2-5	TGTGCCAGCAGTGGATTCCGCCAAGAGACCCAGTACTTC	CASSGFRQETQYF
15	TRBD1	TRBV9	.	TRBJ1-1	TGTGCCAGCAGCCATTCAGGGGGGGCGGTGACTGAAGCTTTCTTT	CASSHSGGAVTEAFF
13	TRBD1	TRBV20-1	.	TRBJ2-5	TGCAGTGCGTCGGACAGGGGTGGCGAGACCCAGTACTTC	CSASDRGGETQYF
13	.	TRBV5-1	.	TRBJ2-2	TGCGCCAGCAGCTGGAGGGAAACCGGGGAGCTGTTTTTT	CASSWRETGELFF
15	TRBD1	TRBV14	many	TRBJ1-2	TGTGCCAGCAGCCAGACCGATCGGGGACAGTTGGGCTACACCTTC	CASSQTDRGQLGYTF
14	.	TRBV24-1	many	TRBJ2-2	TGTGCCACCAGTCTAGCCGCGAACACCGGGGAGCTGTTTTTT	CATSLAANTGELFF
14	TRBD2	TRBV15	.	TRBJ2-5	TGCGCCACCAGGGAAGTGGGAGGGGTTGAGACCCAGTACTTC	CATREVGGVETQYF
12	.	TRBV7-9	.	TRBJ1-2	TGTGTCAGCAGCCCGAAAGACTATGGCTACACCTTC	CVSSPKDYGYTF
14	TRBD2	TRBV20-1	few	TRBJ2-5	TGCAGTGCTTTGACTAGCGGGAGGGCAGAGACCCAGTACTTC	CSALTSGRAETQYF
15	.	TRBV6-5	many	TRBJ2-6	TGTGCCAGCAGTTACGAGAGCTCTGGGGCCAACGTCCTGACTTTC	CASSYESSGANVLTF
13	.	TRBV10-2	.	TRBJ2-7	TGCGCCAGCAGTGACAGGGCCAGGGACGAGCAGTACTTC	CASSDRARDEQYF
16	TRBD1	TRBV7-9	.	TRBJ2-2	TGTGCCAACAGCTCGGGACAGGGCCCCTTTGCCGGGAAGCTGTTTTTT	CANSSGQGPFAGKLFF
15	TRBD1	TRBV29-1	.	TRBJ1-1	TGCAGCGTTGGGACAGGGGGCCTTGGGGGGACTGAAGCTTTCTTT	CSVGTGGLGGTEAFF
10	TRBD1	TRBV14	.	TRBJ1-3	TGTGCCAGCAGCCAGGGACAGGGTCCTTTT	CASSQGQGPF
13	.	TRBV14	many	TRBJ2-5	TGTGCCAGCAGCCGGGGTTTCCAAGAGACCCAGTACTTC	CASSRGFQETQYF
17	TRBD2	TRBV27	.	TRBJ2-3	TGTGCCAGCAGTTTAGGCCGGGCGGGAGGGGGCGCAGATACGCAGTATTTT	CASSLGRAGGGADTQYF
17	.	TRBV19	.	TRBJ1-4	TGTGCCAGTAGTACTCGGACAGTTGCCTTCGGTAATGAAAAACTGTTTTTT	CASSTRTVAFGNEKLFF
14	TRBD1	TRBV7-8	.	TRBJ2-7	TGTGCCAGCAGCTTAGGGACAGGGGTAGGCGAGCAGTACTTC	CASSLGTGVGEQYF
14	.	TRBV29-1	.	TRBJ1-1	TGCAGCGTTGGAGCGGGGGAAGGGGACACTGAAGCTTTCTTT	CSVGAGEGDTEAFF
11	.	TRBV10-1	few	TRBJ2-5	TGCGCCAGTCCGGGTCCTGAGACCCAGTACTTC	CASPGPETQYF
13	.	TRBV7-9	many	TRBJ2-5	TGTGCTCTCGGCCAGGCCTCCCAAGAGACCCAGTACTTC	CALGQASQETQYF
14	TRBD1	TRBV6-5	.	TRBJ1-6	TGTGCCAGCAGACGCGGACAGGGAGATTCACCCCTCCACTTT	CASRRGQGDSPLHF
12	.	TRBV29-1	large	TRBJ2-7	TGCAGCGTTGATGAGGGGTGGCACGAGCAGTACTTC	CSVDEGWHEQYF
16	TRBD2	TRBV14	once	TRBJ2-6	TGTGCCAGCAGCCAAGGGACTAGCGGGAGGGCCAACGTCCTGACTTTC	CASSQGTSGRANVLTF
16	TRBD2	TRBV27	.	TRBJ2-3	TGTGCCAGCAGTTTATCGGCTCTAGCGGCAACAGATACGCAGTATTTT	CASSLSALAATDTQYF
14	TRBD1	TRBV9	many	TRBJ1-4	TGTGCCAGCAGCACCGGGACAGGGGGCGAAAAACTGTTTTTT	CASSTGTGGEKLFF
14	.	TRBV29-1	.	TRBJ1-1	TGCAGCGTTGCCTACTCCTCAGGCCTCACTGAAGCTTTCTTT	CSVAYSSGLTEAFF
12	.	TRBV20-1	many	TRBJ1-5	TGCAGTGTTGGGACTCATGGGCAGCCCCAGCATTTT	CSVGTHGQPQHF
14	.	TRBV7-9	many	TRBJ2-2	TGTGCCAGCAGCTTCTCCGGACTTTCCGGGGAGCTGTTTTTT	CASSFSGLSGELFF
14	TRBD1	TRBV20-1	.	TRBJ1-1	TGCAGTGCTAGAGGACAGGGGGCTAGGACTGAAGCTTTCTTT	CSARGQGARTEAFF
14	TRBD1	TRBV10-3	.	TRBJ2-7	TGTGCCATCTTCTCCGGACAGGGGACTTACGAGCAGTACTTC	CAIFSGQGTYEQYF
16	TRBD2	TRBV7-6	once	TRBJ2-5	TGTGCCAGCAGTGTGGGCCCGGGACTAGCGGGAGAGACCCAGTACTTC	CASSVGPGLAGETQYF